Given below is one T cell receptor beta chain in context. The CDR3 runs to 13 residues. Trimming left V 3 bases short and J 2 bases short, with 7 bases between. The germline gives CDR1 SGHTA, CDR2 FQGTGA. This entry is derived from a study of blood T cell repertoires in COVID-19. The wider study: Sites in the United States, Italy and Spain provided acute and convalescent COVID-19 samples. PBMCs, B-cell-depleted T cells, or T cells were the source of the cDNA or gDNA that made up the material.

As handled by the study authors: Reference gene primer amplification gave nucleated cell count estimates. Method: immunoSEQ multiplex PCR; TCRdb's copy keeps in-frame clones and lacks some. V and J calls and clone size follow that table, whereas D and trimming were derived from the DNA. The sample records about 120,000 clones, approximately 90% being singletons. This clonotype originated in a human donor with active COVID-19. The donor label of this sample is uncertain. The chain uses TRBV7-3 and TRBJ1-1, with D tentatively TRBD1 (5 bases). The sequenced sample consisted of peripheral blood. CDR3 in DNA: TGTGCCAGCAGCTTGACAGAAAACACTGAAGCTTTCTTT. Translation gives CASSLTENTEAFF. Based on the CDR3 plus reference TRBV7-3 and TRBJ1-1, the full variable domain is GAGVSQTPSNKVTEKGKYVELRCDPISGHTALYWYRQSLGQGPEFLIYFQGTGAADDSGLPNDRFFAVRPEGSVSTLKIQRTERGDSAVYLCASSLTENTEAFFGQGTRLTVV.